Listed here are 30 T cell receptor beta chains from one sample, sequenced in a study of blood T cell repertoires in COVID-19. Measured with immunoSEQ multiplex PCR; TCRdb has only the in-frame clones, and not every one. The sample consists of hundreds of thousands of clones, about 82% of them appearing once. What was sequenced was peripheral blood. The receptors were sampled from a man aged 50 to 59 with active or convalescent COVID-19.

The CDR3 DNA reads TGTGCCAGCTCACGACAGGGGAACGGGTTTTCACCCCTCCACTTT. It codes for CASSRQGNGFSPLHF. The chain is built from TRBV18 and TRBJ1-6, with 8 bases identical to TRBD1. V dropped 4 bases and J dropped 9; count of bases not matched to a gene: 8. CDR3 length: 15 amino acids. From germline, CDR1 is KGHSH and CDR2 LQKENI.

The chain employs TRBV5-1 and TRBJ2-3; 7 nucleotides line up with TRBD1. CDR1 is SGHRS, CDR2 YFSETQ, per germline. The CDR3 has 15 amino acids. Trimming took 4 bases from V and 0 from J; bases not matched to a gene: 5. This CDR3 reads CASSITGVSTDTQYF. As DNA, the CDR3 is TGCGCCAGCAGCATAACAGGGGTTAGCACAGATACGCAGTATTTT.

This clone showed up just once. The chain uses TRBV7-8 and TRBJ2-7, with D perhaps matching TRBD2 (5 bases). CDR1 is SGHVS, CDR2 FQNEAQ, per germline. Trimming removed 5 bases from V and 2 bases from J, with 13 bases in between. This CDR3 comprises 14 residues. CDR3: CASSRVEGPYEQYF. CDR3 DNA sequence: TGTGCCAGCAGCAGGGTTGAGGGCCCCTACGAGCAGTACTTC.

The chain employs TRBV19 and TRBJ1-1, with TRBD1 identical over 7 bases. This CDR3 region has 18 residues. Germline assignment: CDR1 LNHDA and CDR2 SQIVND (reference sequence). J was trimmed by 1 base and V by 0 bases; bases with no gene match: 11. CDR3 sequence: CASSIDRRQGFSNTEAFF. In DNA, the CDR3 is TGTGCCAGTAGTATAGATCGTCGACAGGGCTTTTCGAACACTGAAGCTTTCTTT.

Details on this clone: The junction and the germline gene differ at one end; a read error may be behind it. The gene calls are TRBV3-1 (or the pseudogene TRBV3-2) and TRBJ2-1, with 8 bases aligning to TRBD1. The germline CDR1 and CDR2 sequences are LGHDT and YNNKEL (reference sequence). CDR3 length: 13 residues. CDR3 in amino acids: CASSEETRTGKFF. CDR3 bases: TGTGCCAGCAGCGAAGAGACCCGGACAGGGAAGTTCTTC.

V usage is TRBV19 and J usage is TRBJ1-6; 7 positions agree with TRBD1. In germline, CDR1 is LNHDA, CDR2 SQIVND (reference sequence). The CDR3 consists of 13 residues. The trim removed 3 bases at V and 10 bases at J, leaving 3 bases unmatched. The CDR3 region has the DNA TGTGCCAGTAGTATTCAGGGGGGCTCACCCCTCCACTTT. Translated: CASSIQGGSPLHF.

V is TRBV4-2 and J is TRBJ2-3; a weak D match, TRBD1 (6 bases). The CDR3 totals 15 residues. The germline V gene encodes CDR1 LGHNA and CDR2 YNFKEQ. Trimming took off 0 bases at V and 1 base at J, with 8 bases between the two ends. CDR3 nucleotide sequence: TGTGCCAGCAGCCAAGAGCGACAGGGCACAGATACGCAGTATTTT. It codes for CASSQERQGTDTQYF.

This clone was counted only a few times. The V gene is TRBV30, the J gene TRBJ2-2; 13 bases are a match to TRBD2. Germline CDR1 and CDR2: GTSNPN and SVGIG (reference sequence). Losses at the gene ends were 5 bases for V and 5 bases for J; bases not matched to a gene: 8. The CDR3 is 16 amino acids. In DNA form, the CDR3 reads TGTGCCTGGGAGGGACTAGCGGGAATAGATACCGGGGAGCTGTTTTTT. As protein: CAWEGLAGIDTGELFF.

This sequence joins TRBV19 and TRBJ1-1, with D unresolved. Trimming shortened V by 4 bases and J by 5 bases, and 35 bases separated the two germline ends. CDR3 length equals 21 residues. Germline V CDR1 and CDR2: LNHDA, SQIVND (reference sequence). This CDR3 reads CASSSPGSWSTSRTGGTEAFF. The CDR3 DNA reads as TGTGCCAGTAGTAGCCCGGGATCATGGAGTACTTCCCGAACGGGAGGGACTGAAGCTTTCTTT.

This clone was recorded a few times. This sequence joins TRBV6-5 and TRBJ1-5, with TRBD1 as a possible D gene (6 bases). Looked up from germline, CDR1 is MNHEY and CDR2 is SVGAGI. Trimming stripped 6 bases from V and 0 bases from J, with 9 bases between. There are 14 residues in the CDR3. CDR3 nucleotide sequence: TGTGCCAGCAGCCGCAGGGGTAGCAATCAGCCCCAGCATTTT. Translating it yields CASSRRGSNQPQHF.

The chain uses TRBV5-4 and TRBJ2-2, with 9 bases matching TRBD2. J gave up 6 bases and V 4 bases, and 16 bases lay outside the gene matches. There are 18 residues in the CDR3. Germline V lookup: CDR1 SGHNT, CDR2 YYREEE (reference sequence). CDR3 DNA: TGTGCCAGCAGCCTCGCGCGGGGTAGCGGGAGTTGGGCCGGGGAGCTGTTTTTT. Translated, it gives CASSLARGSGSWAGELFF.

This clone was recorded once. The junction shows a germline mismatch at one end, possibly a read error. The chain links TRBV2 to TRBJ2-3, with TRBD1 identical over 8 bases. This CDR3 has 10 residues. The germline CDR1 and CDR2 sequences are SNHLY and FYNNEI. CDR3 in DNA: TGTGCCGGGACCCGGGACAGGCAGTCTTTT. Translation gives CAGTRDRQSF. The complete variable domain, with remaining parts taken from reference TRBV2 and TRBJ2-3, reads EPEVTQTPSHQVTQMGQEVILRCVPISNHLYFYWYRQILGQKVEFLVSFYNNEISEKSEIFDDQFSVERPDGSNFTLKIRSTKLEDSAMYFCAGTRDRQSFGPGTRLTVL.

The chain links TRBV10-3 to TRBJ1-4; 10 positions agree with TRBD1. Looked up from germline, CDR1 is ENHRY and CDR2 is SYGVKD. The length of the CDR3 is 16 residues. V lost 6 bases and J lost 1; bases outside the gene matches: 5. The CDR3 DNA sequence: TGTGCCATCAGCCCGACAGGGGGCGAAACTAATGAAAAACTGTTTTTT. Translation gives CAISPTGGETNEKLFF.

This clone turned up a few times. Written as DNA, the CDR3 is TGTGCCTGGACCATTGGACAGGGGAACACTGAAGCTTTCTTT. It codes for CAWTIGQGNTEAFF. The chain joins TRBV30 to TRBJ1-1; 8 bases agree with TRBD1. This CDR3 has 14 amino acids. Germline CDR1 and CDR2: GTSNPN and SVGIG (reference sequence). J was trimmed by 1 base and V by 4 bases; bases with no gene match: 5.

The rearrangement uses TRBV30 and TRBJ2-2, with D unresolved. With 3 bases removed from V and 6 bases from J, the gap between germline ends came to 11 bases. The germline gives CDR1 GTSNPN, CDR2 SVGIG (reference sequence). The CDR3 runs 13 residues. CDR3 loop: CAWRKSIPGELFF. In nucleotides, the CDR3 is TGTGCCTGGAGGAAGAGTATACCCGGGGAGCTGTTTTTT.

The chain has TRBV5-6 and TRBJ2-5; perhaps TRBD1 as D (6 bases). Per the germline V gene, CDR1 is SGHDT and CDR2 is YYEEEE. There are 14 residues in the CDR3. V dropped 4 bases and J dropped 1 base, with 11 bases sitting between them. DNA of the CDR3: TGTGCCAGCAGCCGACAGGACCTCCAAGAGACCCAGTACTTC. Translated, it gives CASSRQDLQETQYF.

The chain carries TRBV15 and TRBJ2-2; TRBD2 matches at 8 bases. With V trimmed by 0 bases and J by 4 bases, 4 bases remained unmatched. Germline assignment: CDR1 LNHNV and CDR2 YYDKDF (reference sequence). The CDR3 sequence is 16 residues long. Here the CDR3 reads CATSRDPGGATGELFF. In DNA, the CDR3 is TGTGCCACCAGCAGAGACCCCGGGGGGGCCACCGGGGAGCTGTTTTTT.

V and J are TRBV7-3 and TRBJ1-2; TRBD1 is a possible D gene (5 bases). In germline, CDR1 is SGHTA, CDR2 FQGTGA. The CDR3 totals 12 residues. Deletions cut 11 bases from V and 8 bases from J, with 18 bases between. This chain's CDR3 is CASQGGTSGYTF. The CDR3 DNA follows: TGTGCCTCCCAGGGAGGTACCTCCGGCTACACCTTC.

This clone was observed a handful of times. J is TRBJ1-2 and V is TRBV30; possible D gene TRBD1, 5 bases. The CDR3 has 13 residues. Trimming left V 7 bases short and J 8 bases short, with 20 bases between. Germline lookup yields CDR1 GTSNPN and CDR2 SVGIG (reference sequence). The CDR3 loop reads CASSQTVGGGYTF. For the CDR3, the DNA is TGTGCCTCGAGCCAAACCGTCGGGGGGGGCTACACCTTC.

CDR3 in amino acids: CASSSPGEKLFF. CDR3 nucleotides: TGTGCCAGCAGTTCCCCAGGGGAAAAACTGTTTTTT. This chain links TRBV12-3 or TRBV12-4 with TRBJ1-4, with a weak D call TRBD1 (5 bases). Deletions cut 4 bases from V and 8 bases from J, with 8 bases between. The CDR3 runs to 12 residues.

This clone was detected a few times. This chain connects TRBV25-1 to TRBJ1-6; D call uncertain. V was shortened by 6 bases and J by 7 bases, with 10 bases between the two germline ends. The CDR3 totals 13 residues. From germline, CDR1 is MGHDK and CDR2 SYGVNS. In DNA form, the CDR3 reads TGTGCCAGCAGGCAGAACGGGAATTCACCCCTCCACTTT. Residues: CASRQNGNSPLHF.

The chain links TRBV15 to TRBJ2-2; 8 bases are shared with TRBD1. In germline, CDR1 is LNHNV, CDR2 YYDKDF (reference sequence). This CDR3 contains 19 residues. V trimming: 0 bases; J trimming: 4 bases; junction bases outside the gene matches: 13. This CDR3 reads CATSRDLPGQGGGTGELFF. The DNA for the CDR3 is TGTGCCACCAGCAGAGATTTACCAGGACAGGGAGGCGGCACCGGGGAGCTGTTTTTT.

The chain has TRBV3-1 (or the pseudogene TRBV3-2) and TRBJ2-7; the D gene is possibly TRBD2 (5 bases). This CDR3 spans 15 amino acids. Trimming stripped 1 base from V and 1 base from J, with 11 bases between. Looked up from germline, CDR1 is LGHDT and CDR2 is YNNKEL (reference sequence). Here the CDR3 reads CASSQAGGHSYEQYF. DNA for the CDR3: TGTGCCAGCAGCCAAGCGGGCGGGCATTCCTACGAGCAGTACTTC.

The sample holds a few counts of this clone. V gene TRBV5-1 combines with J gene TRBJ1-6; 9 nucleotides agree with TRBD1. Germline values: CDR1 SGHRS, CDR2 YFSETQ. The V and J ends lost 4 bases and 8 bases, in that order; junction bases with no gene match: 7. The CDR3 is 15 amino acids. This chain's CDR3 is CASSLSGTGHSPLHF. The CDR3 DNA reads TGCGCCAGCAGCCTCTCCGGGACAGGGCATTCACCCCTCCACTTT.

The genes are TRBV28 and TRBJ2-7; 9 nucleotides line up with TRBD1. The CDR3 has 13 amino acids. The V and J ends lost 5 bases and 6 bases, in that order; junction bases with no gene match: 5. Looked up from germline, CDR1 is MDHEN and CDR2 is SYDVKM. Written as DNA, the CDR3 is TGTGCCAGCAGTACCGGGACAGGGAGCGAGCAGTACTTC. Translation: CASSTGTGSEQYF.

The chain is built from TRBV10-1 and TRBJ1-4; D not certain. The germline gives CDR1 WNHNN, CDR2 SYGVQD (reference sequence). The CDR3 contains 13 residues. V was trimmed by 10 bases and J by 10 bases, leaving 19 bases between them. The CDR3 bases are TGCGCCAAGCCGACTCGGAGGTTTAGAAAACTGTTTTTT. Its translation: CAKPTRRFRKLFF.

This clone was seen a few times. The chain has TRBV28 and TRBJ1-4; possibly TRBD1 for D (5 bases). Germline CDR1 is MDHEN and CDR2 is SYDVKM. The CDR3 spans 15 residues. V shed 5 bases and J shed 4 bases, with 14 bases lying between them. CDR3 sequence (DNA): TGTGCCAGCAGTGGAGCTAGACAGATTAATGAAAAACTGTTTTTT. It is translated as CASSGARQINEKLFF.

J is TRBJ2-7 and V is TRBV21-1; no DNA check was done on the table's D call, TRBD2. TRBV21-1 constitutes a pseudogene. The CDR3 consists of 13 residues. This CDR3 reads CASRPRRGGEQYF. The CDR3 DNA is TGTGCCAGCAGACCTCGGAGGGGGGGCGAGCAGTACTTC.

CDR3 coding DNA: TGTGCCAGCAGCCATAGAAACACTGAAGCTTTCTTT. As protein: CASSHRNTEAFF. The chain has TRBV3-1 (or the pseudogene TRBV3-2) and TRBJ1-1; D remains unclear. Trimming removed 3 bases from V and 2 bases from J, with 4 bases in between. The CDR3 has 12 amino acids. Per the germline V gene, CDR1 is LGHDT and CDR2 is YNNKEL (reference sequence).

The chain uses TRBV14 and TRBJ1-2; 7 bases align to TRBD1. CDR3 length: 14 amino acids. Germline V gives CDR1 SGHDN, CDR2 FVKESK. V trimming: 2 bases; J trimming: 4 bases; junction bases outside the gene matches: 4. CDR3 protein: CASSQTRDSYGYTF. The CDR3 bases are TGTGCCAGCAGCCAAACCAGGGACAGCTATGGCTACACCTTC.